The 22 T cell receptor beta chains below were found in one sample sequenced in a study of cytomegalovirus exposure and HLA in healthy donors (dated by TCRdb to the late 2010s). The library was produced with the immunoSEQ multiplex PCR assay. The multiplex PCR relied on a mix of 60 forward primers for TCR Vbeta segments and 13 reverse primers for TCR Jbeta segments. The table was pulled from immuneACCESS by TCRdb, which kept in-frame rearrangements only. Such tables lose some clones; where checked, under half of the loss comes from unresolved V genes, and the rest has no known cause. The sample table records around 200,000 clones; 75% to 90% of these occur just once. The leading ten clones occupy around 0.69% of the sample. Input material: PBMCs. The receptors originated from a boy aged 5 to 17 in good health and CMV-seronegative.

Regarding this clone: The identical CDR3 is also encoded by other nucleotide sequences in the sample. The V and J genes are TRBV20-1 and TRBJ1-1; D is ambiguous. Trimming pared 6 bases from V and 11 bases from J, leaving 16 bases between. Looked up from germline, CDR1 is DFQATT and CDR2 is SNEGSKA (reference sequence). This CDR3 region has 11 residues. The CDR3 DNA follows: TGCAGTGCCGGGGTAAGAGGTAAGGCTTTCTTT. Residues: CSAGVRGKAFF.

This clone was counted a single time. V is TRBV11-3 and J is TRBJ2-5; the D gene is possibly TRBD1 (6 bases). The CDR3 covers 14 residues. V lost 1 base, J lost 1 base, and 7 bases lay in between. Germline V CDR1 and CDR2: SGHNT, YENEEA. The CDR3 region has the DNA TGTGCCAGCAGCTTAGCCAGGGGCCAAGAGACCCAGTACTTC. The encoded protein is CASSLARGQETQYF.

The rearrangement uses TRBV5-1 and TRBJ2-1; 10 bases fit TRBD2. The trim removed 4 bases at V and 4 bases at J, leaving 5 bases unmatched. The CDR3 is 15 residues long. Germline loops: CDR1 SGHRS, CDR2 YFSETQ. In DNA, the CDR3 is TGCGCCAGCAGCCCGGGACTAGCGACTTACAATGAGCAGTTCTTC. Translated, it gives CASSPGLATYNEQFF.

The chain recombines TRBV4-1 with TRBJ2-7, with 8 bases lining up with TRBD1. Germline V gene lookup returns CDR1 MGHRA and CDR2 YSYEKL. The CDR3 extends over 15 amino acids. V shed 0 bases, J shed 7 bases, and the junction held 8 bases outside the gene matches. The CDR3 region has the DNA TGCGCCAGCAGCCAAGATACAGGGGGTCGGATGGAGCAGTACTTC. As protein: CASSQDTGGRMEQYF.

This clone was detected only a few times. The rearrangement joins TRBV12-5 to TRBJ2-3, with TRBD2 matching 8 bases. This CDR3 region has 16 residues. The ends lost 5 bases at V and 6 bases at J; junction bases unmatched: 13. The V gene's germline CDR1 is LGHNT and CDR2 FRNRAP. The CDR3 coding sequence is TGTGCTAGTGGTCTCGTAGCGGGACTCACCGGGGATACGCAGTATTTT. Translation gives CASGLVAGLTGDTQYF.

This chain links TRBV15 with TRBJ1-4; 7 nucleotides match TRBD1. This CDR3 spans 17 amino acids. Germline V CDR1 and CDR2: LNHNV, YYDKDF (reference sequence). The junction had 11 bases not matched to a gene; V was cut back by 3 bases and J by 4 bases. This CDR3 reads CATSSPPRGIGNEKLFF. In DNA, the CDR3 is TGTGCCACCAGCAGTCCCCCCAGGGGGATAGGTAATGAAAAACTGTTTTTT. The full variable domain, in which reference TRBV15 and TRBJ1-4 provide the parts outside the CDR3, is DAMVIQNPRYQVTQFGKPVTLSCSQTLNHNVMYWYQQKSSQAPKLLFHYYDKDFNNEADTPDNFQSRRPNTSFCFLDIRSPGLGDTAMYLCATSSPPRGIGNEKLFFGSGTQLSVL.

The V call is TRBV7-9, the J call TRBJ1-5; possibly TRBD1 for D (6 bases). This CDR3 is 15 amino acids long. V lost 5 bases and J lost 0, with 11 bases in between. Germline V gene data show CDR1 as SEHNR and CDR2 as FQNEAQ (reference sequence). The CDR3 region is CASSSTGPSNQPQHF. The CDR3 DNA is TGTGCCAGCAGCAGTACAGGGCCTAGCAATCAGCCCCAGCATTTT.

This clone is a singleton in its sample. The CDR3 sequence is CASGQPPDGYTF. CDR3 nucleotides: TGTGCCAGCGGACAGCCTCCTGATGGCTACACCTTC. V gene TRBV6-5 combines with J gene TRBJ1-2; possible D gene TRBD1, 6 bases. Germline lookup yields CDR1 MNHEY and CDR2 SVGAGI. Trimming left V 8 bases short and J 6 bases short, with 13 bases between. CDR3 size: 12 residues.

The gene calls are TRBV7-8 and TRBJ2-5; 10 bases are shared with TRBD2. Per germline, CDR1 SGHVS and CDR2 FQNEAQ. This CDR3 has 15 residues. V lost 4 bases, J lost 4 bases, and 6 bases stayed unmatched. The CDR3 nucleotides read TGTGCCAGCAGCTCCGAACTAGCGGGGAGAGAGACCCAGTACTTC. This gives the protein CASSSELAGRETQYF.

This rearrangement joins TRBV5-4 to TRBJ2-7; D may be TRBD1 (6 bases). The CDR3 consists of 16 residues. Germline V gene lookup returns CDR1 SGHNT and CDR2 YYREEE (reference sequence). V lost 3 bases, J lost 2 bases, and 18 bases lay in between. The CDR3 loop is CASSSDRTMSTYEQYF. CDR3 bases: TGTGCCAGCAGCTCAGACAGGACGATGAGCACCTACGAGCAGTACTTC.

In regard to this clone: The sample carries other DNA sequences with the same CDR3. This chain links TRBV5-1 with TRBJ1-1, with a possible D match to TRBD1 (5 bases). CDR1 SGHRS and CDR2 YFSETQ come from the germline V gene. V lost 5 bases and J 1 base, leaving 9 bases between the germline ends. The CDR3 sequence is 13 residues long. CDR3 protein: CASSSQGNTEAFF. The CDR3 coding sequence is TGCGCCAGCAGTTCCCAGGGGAACACTGAAGCTTTCTTT.

The chain uses TRBV5-1 and TRBJ2-7, with 8 positions matching TRBD1. The CDR3 sequence is 15 residues long. Germline CDR1 reads SGHRS; CDR2 reads YFSETQ. V shed 4 bases, J shed 4 bases, and the junction held 10 bases outside the gene matches. In DNA, the CDR3 is TGCGCCAGCAGCACCTGGACAGGGTATGTTTACGAGCAGTACTTC. It translates to CASSTWTGYVYEQYF.

The V call is TRBV27, the J call TRBJ2-3; D is possibly TRBD2 (5 bases). Germline assignment: CDR1 MNHEY and CDR2 SMNVEV (reference sequence). The CDR3 runs 16 residues. V lost 6 bases and J lost 4, with 20 bases in between. In DNA, the CDR3 is TGTGCCAGCAGCCTACGATACGGGGTAATTTCAGATACGCAGTATTTT. It codes for CASSLRYGVISDTQYF.

J is TRBJ2-2 and V is TRBV5-1; 9 bases are shared with TRBD1. This CDR3 region has 15 residues. The germline V gene has CDR1 SGHRS and CDR2 YFSETQ. Trimming took 4 bases from V and 6 from J; bases not matched to a gene: 7. CDR3 DNA: TGCGCCAGCAGCCCGGGACAGGGAAATCCCGGGGAGCTGTTTTTT. It yields the protein CASSPGQGNPGELFF.

To note about this clone: A read error may account for a junction end that differs from germline. The genes are TRBV7-9 and TRBJ2-7; D is undetermined. The germline gives CDR1 SEHNR, CDR2 FQNEAQ (reference sequence). This CDR3 contains 11 residues. CDR3 bases: TGTTCCAGCAGTAATTCCTACGAGCAGTACTTC. It codes for CSSSNSYEQYF. The whole variable domain, filled in from reference TRBV7-9 and TRBJ2-7, reads DTGVSQNPRHKITKRGQNVTFRCDPISEHNRLYWYRQTLGQGPEFLTYFQNEAQLEKSRLLSDRFSAERPKGSFSTLEIQRTEQGDSAMYLCSSSNSYEQYFGPGTRLTVT.

In this sample, this clone turned up a few times. This chain uses TRBV30 with TRBJ1-5; D is ambiguous. Germline CDR1 is GTSNPN and CDR2 is SVGIG (reference sequence). With 1 base removed from V and 11 bases from J, the gap between germline ends came to 9 bases. The CDR3 contains 11 residues. CDR3 DNA sequence: TGTGCCTGGAGTGAAGGCGGGGCCCAGCATTTT. Translating it yields CAWSEGGAQHF.

V and J are TRBV9 and TRBJ2-1; 9 bases line up with TRBD1. Per the germline V gene, CDR1 is SGDLS and CDR2 is YYNGEE. V shed 0 bases, J shed 10 bases, and the junction held 11 bases outside the gene matches. There are 16 residues in the CDR3. The CDR3 DNA reads TGTGCCAGCAGCGTAGGCCGGGACAGGGCGCGCCGGGAGCAGTTCTTC. Its translation: CASSVGRDRARREQFF.

This chain links TRBV19 with TRBJ1-2; 7 bases are shared with TRBD1. The CDR3 is 15 amino acids. Unmatched junction bases numbered 11, after V lost 7 bases and J lost 3 bases. Germline V gene lookup returns CDR1 LNHDA and CDR2 SQIVND (reference sequence). CDR3 loop: CASTKKGARDYGYTF. The CDR3 bases are TGTGCCAGTACCAAAAAGGGGGCTCGGGACTATGGCTACACCTTC.

This clone was seen only a few times. V and J are TRBV7-8 and TRBJ1-6; TRBD1 matches 8 bases. The CDR3 is 14 amino acids. After removal of 2 bases from V and 7 bases from J, the junction contained 1 base not matched to a gene. Germline values: CDR1 SGHVS, CDR2 FQNEAQ. CDR3 in amino acids: CASSLQGANSPLHF. For the CDR3, the DNA is TGTGCCAGCAGCTTACAGGGGGCCAATTCACCCCTCCACTTT.

The gene calls are TRBV2 and TRBJ2-2; D is perhaps TRBD2 (5 bases). The length of the CDR3 is 11 residues. Trimming stripped 6 bases from V and 7 bases from J, with 6 bases between. Germline V CDR1 and CDR2: SNHLY, FYNNEI. The CDR3 nucleotides are TGTGCCAGCAGGGCGGGCGGGGAGCTGTTTTTT. Residues: CASRAGGELFF.

This clone was recorded only once. This chain connects TRBV6-1 to TRBJ1-2, with D possibly TRBD1 on 5 matching bases. The germline V gene has CDR1 MNHNS and CDR2 SASEGT. There are 14 residues in the CDR3. V was shortened by 2 bases and J by 4 bases, with 11 bases between the two germline ends. The CDR3 sequence: CASSEYAGLYGYTF. The CDR3 region has the DNA TGTGCCAGCAGTGAATATGCGGGACTCTATGGCTACACCTTC.

V and J are TRBV7-3 and TRBJ2-2; the D gene is possibly TRBD2 (5 bases). CDR1 is SGHTA and CDR2 is FQGTGA in the germline V gene. V lost 1 base to trimming and J lost 7 bases, with 16 bases between them. CDR3 size: 16 residues. CDR3 nucleotides: TGTGCCAGCAGCTTAAACACACGTCCGGGAAGCGGGGAGCTGTTTTTT. Protein product: CASSLNTRPGSGELFF.